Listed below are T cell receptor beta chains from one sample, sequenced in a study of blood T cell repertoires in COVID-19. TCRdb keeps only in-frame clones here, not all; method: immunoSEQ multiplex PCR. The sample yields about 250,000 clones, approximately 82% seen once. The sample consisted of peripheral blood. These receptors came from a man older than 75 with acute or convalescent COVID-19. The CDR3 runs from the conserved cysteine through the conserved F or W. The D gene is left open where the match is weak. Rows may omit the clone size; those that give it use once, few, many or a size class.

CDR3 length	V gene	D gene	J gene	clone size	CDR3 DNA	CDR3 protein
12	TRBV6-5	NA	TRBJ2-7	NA	TGTGCCAGCAGACTAGCAACCTACGAGCAGTACTTC	CASRLATYEQYF
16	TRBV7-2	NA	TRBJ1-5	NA	TGTGCCAGCAGCCCACAGTCAGGGGTAAGCAATCAGCCCCAGCATTTT	CASSPQSGVSNQPQHF
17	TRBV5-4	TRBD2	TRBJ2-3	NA	TGTGCCAGCAGCCCTGGGGCGGGAGGACTACTCACAGATACGCAGTATTTT	CASSPGAGGLLTDTQYF
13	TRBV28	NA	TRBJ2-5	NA	TGTGCCAGCAGTGGACAAGCGGGAGAGACCCAGTACTTC	CASSGQAGETQYF
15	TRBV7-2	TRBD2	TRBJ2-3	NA	TGTGCCAGCAGCCCACTAGCGGGAGCTGTGGATACGCAGTATTTT	CASSPLAGAVDTQYF
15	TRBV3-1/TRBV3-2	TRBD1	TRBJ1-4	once	TGTGCCAGCAGCCTCCAGGGACAGGGTAATGAAAAACTGTTTTTT	CASSLQGQGNEKLFF
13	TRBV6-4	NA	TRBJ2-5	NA	TGTGCCAGCAGTGACCGTCCGGGAGAGACCCAGTACTTC	CASSDRPGETQYF
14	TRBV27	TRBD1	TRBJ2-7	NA	TGTGCCAGCAGACCGGACAGGGTAGCCTACGAGCAGTACTTC	CASRPDRVAYEQYF
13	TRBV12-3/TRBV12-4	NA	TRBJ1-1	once	TGTGCCAGCAGTTCCCAGTTGAACACTGAAGCTTTCTTT	CASSSQLNTEAFF
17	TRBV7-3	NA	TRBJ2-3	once	TGTGCCAGCAGCTTATATCACTACCTTACTCCCACAGATACGCAGTATTTT	CASSLYHYLTPTDTQYF
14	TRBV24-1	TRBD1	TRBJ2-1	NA	TGTGCCACCAGTCCGGGACAGGGCCTCAATGAGCAGTTCTTC	CATSPGQGLNEQFF
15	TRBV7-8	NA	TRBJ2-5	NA	TGTGCCAGCAGCTTAGCGGGTTCCAGGGGAGAGACCCAGTACTTC	CASSLAGSRGETQYF
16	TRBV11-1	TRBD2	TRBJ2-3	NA	TGTGCCAGCAGGCATACTAGCGGGGGGACCTTAGATACGCAGTATTTT	CASRHTSGGTLDTQYF
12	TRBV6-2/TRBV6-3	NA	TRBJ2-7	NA	TGTGCCAGCAGTTTCGCTAGATACGAGCAGTACTTC	CASSFARYEQYF
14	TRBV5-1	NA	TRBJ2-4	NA	TGCGCCAGCAGCTTGGAGGGGCGTAAGGACATTCAGTACTTC	CASSLEGRKDIQYF
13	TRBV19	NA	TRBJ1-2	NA	TGTGCCAGTAGGGGGCCGCTCGGCTATGGCTACACCTTC	CASRGPLGYGYTF
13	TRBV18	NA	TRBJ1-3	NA	TGTGCCAGCTCACCATCGGGTGGAAACACCATATATTTT	CASSPSGGNTIYF
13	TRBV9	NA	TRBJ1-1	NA	TGTGCCAGCAGCCTCCGGGGGGCGGGTGAAGCTTTCTTT	CASSLRGAGEAFF
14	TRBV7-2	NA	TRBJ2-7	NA	TGTGCCAGCAGTACTACCGGGGGACCCTACGAGCAGTACTTC	CASSTTGGPYEQYF
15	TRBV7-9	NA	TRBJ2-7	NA	TGTGCCAGCAGCCCCAGCGGAAGCCCGGGATACGAGCAGTACTTC	CASSPSGSPGYEQYF
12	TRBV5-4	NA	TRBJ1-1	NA	TGTGCCAGCAGCTTGGAGGGGTGGGAAGCTTTCTTT	CASSLEGWEAFF
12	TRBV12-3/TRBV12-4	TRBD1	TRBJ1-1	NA	TGTGCCAGCAGCATACAGGGGTCTGAAGCTTTCTTT	CASSIQGSEAFF
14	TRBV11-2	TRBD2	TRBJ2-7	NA	TGTGCCAGCAGCCCACCCCGGGGAGGGAACGAGCAGTACTTC	CASSPPRGGNEQYF
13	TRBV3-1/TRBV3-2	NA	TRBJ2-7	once	TGTGCCAGCAGCCCTCGGACAGTCTACGAGCAGTACTTC	CASSPRTVYEQYF
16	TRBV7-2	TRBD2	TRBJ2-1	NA	TGTGCCAGCAGCTTCGGAATAGCGGGGGGTCCGAATGAGCAGTTCTTC	CASSFGIAGGPNEQFF
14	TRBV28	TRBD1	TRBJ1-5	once	TGTGCCAGCACCCGGACAGGGGATAATCAGCCCCAGCATTTT	CASTRTGDNQPQHF
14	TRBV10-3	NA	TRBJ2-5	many	TGTGCCATCAGTGAGCCGACTTTAAGGGAGACCCAGTACTTC	CAISEPTLRETQYF
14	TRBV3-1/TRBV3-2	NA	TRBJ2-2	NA	TGTGCCAGCAGCTCGAGGGGGGGCACCGGGGAGCTGTTTTTT	CASSSRGGTGELFF
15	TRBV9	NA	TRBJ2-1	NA	TGTGCCAGCAGCGTAGTGGGGGGTTCCTACAATGAGCAGTTCTTC	CASSVVGGSYNEQFF
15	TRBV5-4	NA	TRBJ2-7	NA	TGTGCCAGCAGCTTGGGTAGGGGAAGAACCTACGAGCAGTACTTC	CASSLGRGRTYEQYF
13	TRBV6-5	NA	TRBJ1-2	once	TGTGCCAGCAGGTTCAGGGCTACGGATGGCTACACCTTC	CASRFRATDGYTF
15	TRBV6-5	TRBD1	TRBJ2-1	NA	TGTGCCAGCAGTTACAGGTCGGACAGGGCGAATGAGCAGTTCTTC	CASSYRSDRANEQFF
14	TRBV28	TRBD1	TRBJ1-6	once	TGTGCCAGCACTCGGGGACAGACTAATTCACCCCTCCACTTT	CASTRGQTNSPLHF
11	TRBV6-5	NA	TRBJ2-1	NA	TGTGCCAGCACCCGGGGGAATGAGCAGTTCTTC	CASTRGNEQFF
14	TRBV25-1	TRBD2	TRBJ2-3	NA	TGTGCCAGCAGTGTAGCGGGAGCGGTAGATACGCAGTATTTT	CASSVAGAVDTQYF
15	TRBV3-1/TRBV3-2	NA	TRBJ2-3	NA	TGTGCCAGCAGCCAAGGGGGGGGCCTCACAGATACGCAGTATTTT	CASSQGGGLTDTQYF
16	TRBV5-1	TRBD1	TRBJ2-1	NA	TGCGCCAGCAGCTTGGCCGACAGGGGCCCCGGAGATGAGCAGTTCTTC	CASSLADRGPGDEQFF
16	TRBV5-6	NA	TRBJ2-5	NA	TGTGCCAGCAGCTTGCTCCCCGGGGACTCAGTAGAGACCCAGTACTTC	CASSLLPGDSVETQYF
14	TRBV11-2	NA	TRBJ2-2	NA	TGTGCCAGCAGCTTAGGGAGGTTCACCGGGGAGCTGTTTTTT	CASSLGRFTGELFF
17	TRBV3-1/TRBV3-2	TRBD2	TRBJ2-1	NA	TGTGCCAGCAGCCAAGTCCCTCTAGCGGGGGCCACTAATGAGCAGTTCTTC	CASSQVPLAGATNEQFF
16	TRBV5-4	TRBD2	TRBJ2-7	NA	TGTGCCAGCAGCTTAGCGTCCAGCGGGAGTTGGTACGAGCAGTACTTC	CASSLASSGSWYEQYF
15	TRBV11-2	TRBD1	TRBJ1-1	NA	TGTGCCAGCAGCTTATGGGGCAGGGGGGACACTGAAGCTTTCTTT	CASSLWGRGDTEAFF
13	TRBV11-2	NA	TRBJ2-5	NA	TGTGCCAGCAGTTCGGGACTGGAAGAGACCCAGTACTTC	CASSSGLEETQYF
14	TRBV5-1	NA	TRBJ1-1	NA	TGCGCCAGCAGCTCCGGACAGCCGAACACTGAAGCTTTCTTT	CASSSGQPNTEAFF
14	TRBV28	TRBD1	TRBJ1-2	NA	TGTGCCAGCGGGGGGACAGGGCCACTCTATGGCTACACCTTC	CASGGTGPLYGYTF
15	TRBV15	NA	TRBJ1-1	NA	TGTGCCACCAGCAGGGCAGGGGAGTTGGGCACTGAAGCTTTCTTT	CATSRAGELGTEAFF
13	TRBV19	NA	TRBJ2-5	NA	TGTGCCAGTAGTATTGGGCTGCTGGAGACCCAGTACTTC	CASSIGLLETQYF
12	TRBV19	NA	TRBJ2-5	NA	TGTGCCAGTAGTCTTTATCCGGGGTTCCAGTACTTC	CASSLYPGFQYF
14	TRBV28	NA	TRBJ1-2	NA	TGTGCCAGCAGCTCCGGACAGCTGATCTATGGCTACACCTTC	CASSSGQLIYGYTF
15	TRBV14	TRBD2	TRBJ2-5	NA	TGTGCCAGCAGCCAAGTAGGCGGGAGGGTTGGGACCCAGTACTTC	CASSQVGGRVGTQYF